This T cell receptor beta chain appears in the sequencing data of a study of blood T cell repertoires in COVID-19. Study-wide background: Sources were T cells, B-cell-depleted T cells, or PBMCs; the material itself was cDNA or gDNA.

This CDR3 comprises 14 residues. Germline V lookup: CDR1 SEHNR, CDR2 FQNEAQ (reference sequence). Trimming at V came to 4 bases and at J to 1 base, leaving 3 bases not matched to a gene. As originally analysed: How many nucleated cells were present was estimated from reference gene primer amplification. Generated by immunoSEQ multiplex PCR, the TCRdb table keeps only in-frame clones and is missing some. The DNA was the basis for D and trimming; V, J and clone size are from that table. The sample includes 250,000 to 300,000 clones, about 85% of them seen just once. This receptor was taken from a woman aged 45-65 years who had recovered from COVID-19. J is TRBJ1-1 and V is TRBV7-9, with 7 bases matching TRBD1. Source material: peripheral blood. The CDR3 DNA is TGTGCCAGCAGCTCGACAGGGCCGAACACTGAAGCTTTCTTT. Encoded protein: CASSSTGPNTEAFF.